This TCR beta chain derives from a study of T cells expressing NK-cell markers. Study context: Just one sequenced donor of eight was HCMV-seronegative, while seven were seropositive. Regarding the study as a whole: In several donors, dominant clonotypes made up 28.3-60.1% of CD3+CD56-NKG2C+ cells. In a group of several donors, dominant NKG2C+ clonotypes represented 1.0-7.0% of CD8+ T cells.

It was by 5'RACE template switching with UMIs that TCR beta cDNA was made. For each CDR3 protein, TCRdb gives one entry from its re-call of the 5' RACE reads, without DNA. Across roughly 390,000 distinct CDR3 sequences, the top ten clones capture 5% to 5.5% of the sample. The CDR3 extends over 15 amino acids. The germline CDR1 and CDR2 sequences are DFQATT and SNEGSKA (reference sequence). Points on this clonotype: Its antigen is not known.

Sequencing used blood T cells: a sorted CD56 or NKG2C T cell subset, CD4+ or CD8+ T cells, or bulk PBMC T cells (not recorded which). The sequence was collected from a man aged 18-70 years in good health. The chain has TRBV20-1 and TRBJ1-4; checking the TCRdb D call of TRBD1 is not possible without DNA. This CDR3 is CSAADRTGHNEKLFF.